The present T cell receptor beta chain was sequenced within a study of T cell responses to AZD1222 COVID-19 vaccine. CDR1 SGHTS and CDR2 YDEGEE come from the germline V gene. The CDR3 is 15 residues long. Trimming removed 3 bases from V and 9 bases from J; junction bases left unmatched: 12. TCRdb keeps only in-frame clones here, not all; method: immunoSEQ multiplex PCR. The profile shows 90,000 to 150,000 clones, 85% to 90% of them singletons. Sequenced material: peripheral blood, taken on day 0 of AZD1222 vaccination. This receptor was obtained from an adult in good health. The chain links TRBV5-8 to TRBJ2-1; 7 nucleotides align to TRBD1. CDR3 sequence reads: CASSSSGTARGEQFF. The CDR3 DNA is TGTGCCAGCAGCTCCTCCGGGACAGCCCGAGGTGAGCAGTTCTTC.